One T cell receptor beta chain is described in this entry. Germline V gene lookup returns CDR1 LGHNA and CDR2 YNFKEQ. V was shortened by 0 bases and J by 7 bases, with 9 bases between the two germline ends. This CDR3 has 14 amino acids. The data belong to a study of blood T cell repertoires in COVID-19. Overall study context: Sources were T cells, B-cell-depleted T cells, or PBMCs; the material itself was cDNA or gDNA.

Data came from immunoSEQ multiplex PCR; TCRdb stores just in-frame clones and leaves some out. The profile covers some 250,000 clones, with about 81% appearing a single time and around an eighth taken by the ten largest. Material: peripheral blood. The clonotype originates from a woman aged 55-70 years with active or convalescent COVID-19. The chain recombines TRBV4-2 with TRBJ2-2, with D possibly being TRBD2 (6 bases). The CDR3 DNA reads TGTGCCAGCAGCCAAGATCTGGGGGGCGGGGAGCTGTTTTTT. Translation gives CASSQDLGGGELFF.